This is a list of T cell receptor beta chains from one sample in a study of T cell responses to AZD1222 COVID-19 vaccine. Clones were sequenced by immunoSEQ multiplex PCR, and TCRdb holds only the in-frame ones, with some missing. The sample has around 78,000 clones, 88% seen once. The material sequenced was peripheral blood, taken on day 0 of MenACWY control vaccination. These receptors were taken from an adult in good health. The CDR3 runs from the conserved cysteine through the conserved F or W. D genes are given only for firm matches. Not every row has a clone size; where given, it reads once, few, many or a size class.

CDR3 protein	CDR3 DNA	clone size	V gene	J gene	D gene
CASSVGHFSGANVLTF	TGTGCCAGCAGCGTCGGACACTTCTCTGGGGCCAACGTCCTGACTTTC	-	TRBV9	TRBJ2-6	-
CASSHSGTRSPLHF	TGTGCCAGCAGCCATTCAGGTACGAGGTCACCCCTCCACTTT	once	TRBV3-1/TRBV3-2	TRBJ1-6	-
CASSRTNTMNTEAFF	TGTGCCAGCAGCCGAACCAACACCATGAACACTGAAGCTTTCTTT	-	TRBV3-1/TRBV3-2	TRBJ1-1	-
CATSALLPTRGTGELFF	TGTGCCACCAGTGCCCTCCTCCCGACCAGGGGCACCGGGGAGCTGTTTTTT	once	TRBV24-1	TRBJ2-2	-
CASSSGDSPRYGYTF	TGCGCCAGCAGCTCCGGGGACTCCCCTAGGTATGGCTACACCTTC	-	TRBV5-1	TRBJ1-2	-
CSAKIPASYGYTF	TGCAGCGCCAAGATCCCGGCAAGTTATGGCTACACCTTC	-	TRBV29-1	TRBJ1-2	-
CASSWTSGSYEQYF	TGTGCCAGCAGCTGGACTAGCGGATCCTACGAGCAGTACTTC	-	TRBV6-2/TRBV6-3	TRBJ2-7	TRBD2
CASSPLGGGPRLNEQYF	TGTGCCAGCTCACCACTCGGGGGGGGGCCAAGATTGAACGAGCAGTACTTC	few	TRBV18	TRBJ2-7	TRBD2
CASSYVGGDLWAEAFF	TGTGCCAGCAGTTACGTTGGGGGGGATCTATGGGCTGAAGCTTTCTTT	-	TRBV6-2/TRBV6-3	TRBJ1-1	-
CASSSLSGGSNSPLHF	TGTGCCAGCAGTTCGCTCTCGGGAGGGTCTAATTCACCCCTCCACTTT	-	TRBV6-5	TRBJ1-6	-
CASSLIGQGSNTEAFF	TGTGCCAGCTCACTCATTGGCCAGGGAAGCAACACTGAAGCTTTCTTT	-	TRBV18	TRBJ1-1	-
CSARSRKTQYF	TGCAGTGCTAGGAGTAGAAAGACCCAGTACTTC	once	TRBV20-1	TRBJ2-5	-
CSFLATQETQYF	TGCAGCTTCCTAGCGACTCAAGAGACCCAGTACTTC	-	TRBV29-1	TRBJ2-5	-
CASSGGEVVDTQYF	TGCGCCAGCAGCGGCGGCGAGGTAGTAGATACGCAGTATTTT	-	TRBV5-1	TRBJ2-3	-
CASRLGRGYTF	TGTGCCAGCAGACTGGGGCGCGGCTACACCTTC	-	TRBV12-3/TRBV12-4	TRBJ1-2	-
CASSLGARGHGRAFF	TGTGCCAGCAGCTTAGGGGCACGGGGGCACGGTCGAGCTTTCTTT	few	TRBV11-2	TRBJ1-1	-
CASTDKAGLSNQPQHF	TGTGCCAGTACCGATAAGGCAGGACTAAGCAATCAGCCCCAGCATTTT	-	TRBV19	TRBJ1-5	-
CASSQAPGEAYEQYF	TGCGCCAGCAGCCAAGCGCCAGGGGAGGCCTACGAGCAGTACTTC	-	TRBV4-3	TRBJ2-7	-
CASSPSPGPSTDTQYF	TGTGCCAGCAGCCCCAGCCCGGGTCCCTCCACAGATACGCAGTATTTT	-	TRBV7-2	TRBJ2-3	-
CASSLKTGTGPGELFF	TGTGCCAGCAGCTTAAAGACCGGGACAGGACCCGGGGAGCTGTTTTTT	few	TRBV7-2	TRBJ2-2	TRBD1
CASSHSGVANYGYTF	TGTGCCAGCAGTCACTCGGGGGTGGCTAACTATGGCTACACCTTC	-	TRBV3-1/TRBV3-2	TRBJ1-2	-
CASSQGGVYGYTF	TGTGCCAGCAGCCAAGGTGGGGTCTATGGCTACACCTTC	once	TRBV3-1/TRBV3-2	TRBJ1-2	-
CASSFQGGSEAFF	TGTGCCAGCAGCTTTCAGGGAGGTAGTGAAGCTTTCTTT	-	TRBV7-3	TRBJ1-1	-
CASSIARGAQETQYF	TGTGCCAGTAGTATTGCTCGGGGGGCCCAAGAGACCCAGTACTTC	once	TRBV19	TRBJ2-5	-
CASSQGQGSEYGYTF	TGTGCCAGCAGCCAGGGGCAGGGGTCGGAATATGGCTACACCTTC	-	TRBV3-1/TRBV3-2	TRBJ1-2	-
CASSLDSYGYTF	TGCGCCAGCAGCTTGGACAGCTATGGCTACACCTTC	-	TRBV5-1	TRBJ1-2	-
CASSDETGWSAGANVLTF	TGTGCCAGCAGCGATGAGACAGGGTGGTCCGCTGGGGCCAACGTCCTGACTTTC	-	TRBV9	TRBJ2-6	TRBD1
CASSDQGPPLHF	TGTGCCAGCAGTGATCAGGGGCCGCCCCTCCACTTT	few	TRBV2	TRBJ1-6	-
CASSPRGNQPQHF	TGTGCCAGCAGCCCCCGAGGCAATCAGCCCCAGCATTTT	-	TRBV7-9	TRBJ1-5	-
CASSQDAGGNEKLFF	TGCGCCAGCAGCCAAGATGCAGGGGGGAATGAAAAACTGTTTTTT	-	TRBV4-3	TRBJ1-4	TRBD1
CASSIDRQGANRSPLHF	TGTGCCAGTAGTATAGATCGGCAGGGGGCCAATCGTTCACCCCTCCACTTT	-	TRBV19	TRBJ1-6	TRBD1
CASSRQRPSGANEQFF	TGTGCCAGCAGCCGACAACGGCCTAGCGGGGCCAATGAGCAGTTCTTC	once	TRBV5-5	TRBJ2-1	TRBD2
CATSRGLQSDTEAFF	TGTGCCACCAGCAGAGGGTTGCAATCGGACACTGAAGCTTTCTTT	-	TRBV15	TRBJ1-1	-
CASSQVSGNSLGAQYF	TGTGCCAGCAGCCAAGTCAGTGGTAACTCCCTAGGGGCCCAGTACTTC	-	TRBV4-2	TRBJ2-5	-